Listed here are 21 T cell receptor beta chains from one sample, sequenced in a study of T cell responses to AZD1222 COVID-19 vaccine. The repertoire was sequenced with immunoSEQ multiplex PCR; TCRdb's copy has only in-frame clones and lacks some. The table shows about 120,000 clones, with about 91% occurring only once. The sample consisted of peripheral blood, taken on day 0 of AZD1222 vaccination. These receptors all come from an adult in good health.

The chain carries TRBV7-6 and TRBJ2-3, with TRBD1 matching over 7 bases. V gave up 1 base and J gave up 2 bases; unmatched junction bases: 6. The CDR3 consists of 16 residues. Germline V gene lookup returns CDR1 SGHVS and CDR2 FNYEAQ. The CDR3 DNA sequence: TGTGCCAGCAGCTTAGGGACAGGCGCCGTCACAGATACGCAGTATTTT. Translated, it gives CASSLGTGAVTDTQYF.

The table lists this clone with a count of one. This chain links TRBV7-9 with TRBJ2-7, with 9 positions matching TRBD2. Per the germline V gene, CDR1 is SEHNR and CDR2 is FQNEAQ (reference sequence). This CDR3 comprises 15 residues. Trimming at V came to 2 bases and at J to 6 bases, leaving 8 bases not matched to a gene. This chain's CDR3 is CASSLTQGSGSEQYF. The DNA of the CDR3 is TGTGCCAGCAGCTTAACTCAGGGTAGCGGGAGCGAGCAGTACTTC.

This sequence joins TRBV7-3 and TRBJ2-5, with 7 bases aligning to TRBD2. Germline-derived CDR1 and CDR2 are SGHTA and FQGTGA. With 5 bases clipped from V and 3 bases from J, the junction kept 6 bases outside the gene matches. This CDR3 comprises 14 residues. The CDR3 nucleotides read TGTGCCAGCAGCCGAAACGGGGGGAAAGAGACCCAGTACTTC. Translating gives CASSRNGGKETQYF.

This clone has just a few counts. The J gene is TRBJ1-5, the V gene TRBV30, with a possible D match to TRBD1 (5 bases). Germline values: CDR1 GTSNPN, CDR2 SVGIG (reference sequence). V was trimmed by 5 bases and J by 1 base, leaving 15 bases between them. This CDR3 is built from 15 residues. The CDR3 protein is CAWAALGGSNQPQHF. The CDR3 DNA follows: TGTGCCTGGGCCGCCCTCGGGGGGAGCAATCAGCCCCAGCATTTT.

The chain recombines TRBV6-5 with TRBJ1-2; D call uncertain. The germline CDR1 and CDR2 sequences are MNHEY and SVGAGI. The CDR3 contains 12 residues. Deletions cut 4 bases from V and 5 bases from J, with 8 bases between. In DNA, the CDR3 is TGTGCCAGCAGTTCGCAGAATTATGGCTACACCTTC. It encodes CASSSQNYGYTF.

The chain has TRBV7-2 and TRBJ2-4; possibly TRBD1 or TRBD2 for D (5 bases each). Trimming took off 2 bases at V and 7 bases at J, with 15 bases between the two ends. The germline gives CDR1 SGHTA, CDR2 FQGNSA. The CDR3 consists of 15 residues. CDR3 amino acids: CASSLNGGTGNIQYF. CDR3 sequence (DNA): TGTGCCAGCAGCTTAAATGGGGGAACCGGGAACATTCAGTACTTC.

The chain employs TRBV4-2 and TRBJ2-7; D remains unclear. The CDR3 is 13 residues long. V lost 3 bases to trimming and J lost 3 bases, with 9 bases between them. CDR1 is LGHNA, CDR2 YNFKEQ, per germline. The CDR3 coding sequence is TGTGCCAGCAGCCAGGGGATGTTCTACGAGCAGTACTTC. This codes for CASSQGMFYEQYF.

The rearrangement uses TRBV2 and TRBJ2-7; no clear D. V lost 5 bases and J 0 bases, leaving 8 bases between the germline ends. Germline CDR1 reads SNHLY; CDR2 reads FYNNEI. The CDR3 covers 13 residues. This CDR3 reads CASSSPNSYEQYF. The DNA for the CDR3 is TGTGCCAGCAGTTCCCCGAACTCCTACGAGCAGTACTTC. The full variable domain, in which reference TRBV2 and TRBJ2-7 provide the parts outside the CDR3, is EPEVTQTPSHQVTQMGQEVILRCVPISNHLYFYWYRQILGQKVEFLVSFYNNEISEKSEIFDDQFSVERPDGSNFTLKIRSTKLEDSAMYFCASSSPNSYEQYFGPGTRLTVT.

The chain recombines TRBV7-7 with TRBJ2-6, with D maybe TRBD2 (5 bases). Germline V gene data show CDR1 as SSHAT and CDR2 as FNYEAQ (reference sequence). The CDR3 totals 16 residues. Trimming shortened V by 0 bases and J by 3 bases, and 9 bases separated the two germline ends. The CDR3 spells CASSLAAGVGANVLTF. CDR3 sequence (DNA): TGTGCCAGCAGCTTAGCTGCCGGGGTTGGGGCCAACGTCCTGACTTTC.

This rearrangement joins TRBV7-9 to TRBJ1-1; perhaps TRBD1 as D (5 bases). Germline CDR1 reads SEHNR; CDR2 reads FQNEAQ (reference sequence). The V end lost 1 base, the J end lost 4 bases, and 10 bases lay between the germline ends. The CDR3 covers 14 residues. The DNA of the CDR3 is TGTGCCAGCAGCTTAGAGCTGAGGGGCACTGAAGCTTTCTTT. It yields the protein CASSLELRGTEAFF.

V and J are TRBV6-2 or TRBV6-3 and TRBJ1-2; D gene uncertain. The V gene lost 6 bases and the J gene lost 14 bases, with 22 bases spanning the gap. Germline V gene sequence: CDR1 MNHEY, CDR2 SVGEGT. CDR3 length: 13 residues. The CDR3 nucleotides are TGTGCCAGCAGCAGCGCTACGGCCAGTGTGTATACCTTC. Its protein is CASSSATASVYTF.

The chain is built from TRBV4-3 and TRBJ2-1; a possible D gene is TRBD1 (5 bases). Trimming left V 5 bases short and J 2 bases short, with 13 bases between. This CDR3 spans 15 amino acids. Germline assignment: CDR1 LGHNA and CDR2 YSLEER. The CDR3 nucleotides are TGCGCCAGCAGCAGAGACAGTTTTACCTACAATGAGCAGTTCTTC. Translating gives CASSRDSFTYNEQFF.

This clone was observed once. V and J are TRBV6-5 and TRBJ2-1, with 8 bases that match TRBD2. The CDR3 has 15 residues. The germline gives CDR1 MNHEY, CDR2 SVGAGI. V lost 6 bases, J lost 2 bases, and 6 bases stayed unmatched. The CDR3 here is CASSHTSGPYNEQFF. As DNA, the CDR3 is TGTGCCAGCAGCCATACTAGCGGACCCTACAATGAGCAGTTCTTC.

The rearrangement joins TRBV5-4 to TRBJ2-5, with D tentatively TRBD1 or TRBD2 (6 bases each). The CDR3 sequence is 16 residues long. Germline assignment: CDR1 SGHNT and CDR2 YYREEE (reference sequence). The germline V and J ends were trimmed by 0 bases and 2 bases, with 14 bases remaining between them. CDR3 coding DNA: TGTGCCAGCAGCTTGGCCTCGGGGGCAAGGCAAGAGACCCAGTACTTC. It translates to CASSLASGARQETQYF. Together with reference TRBV5-4 and TRBJ2-5, the CDR3 gives the full variable domain: ETGVTQSPTHLIKTRGQQVTLRCSSQSGHNTVSWYQQALGQGPQFIFQYYREEENGRGNFPPRFSGLQFPNYSSELNVNALELDDSALYLCASSLASGARQETQYFGPGTRLLVL.

This sequence joins TRBV28 and TRBJ1-6; D might be TRBD1 (6 bases). The CDR3 consists of 16 residues. Germline V CDR1 and CDR2: MDHEN, SYDVKM. Deletions cut 5 bases from V and 8 bases from J, with 19 bases between. CDR3 in DNA: TGTGCCAGCAGTCGCCACCCCAGGGGAGGTGATTCACCCCTCCACTTT. As protein: CASSRHPRGGDSPLHF.

This chain uses TRBV7-9 with TRBJ1-1; perhaps TRBD1 as D (5 bases). Germline V gives CDR1 SEHNR, CDR2 FQNEAQ (reference sequence). The CDR3 extends over 15 amino acids. Trimming shortened V by 5 bases and J by 1 base, and 14 bases separated the two germline ends. In nucleotides, the CDR3 is TGTGCCAGCAGCCCCGTGGGACGGAAGAACACTGAAGCTTTCTTT. Translated: CASSPVGRKNTEAFF.

The V and J genes are TRBV7-2 and TRBJ2-5; 7 nucleotides match TRBD1. The germline V gene encodes CDR1 SGHTA and CDR2 FQGNSA. The CDR3 has 14 amino acids. J lost 5 bases, V lost 3 bases, and 6 bases had no gene match. CDR3 sequence: CASSFTGVGETQYF. CDR3 nucleotides: TGTGCCAGCAGCTTTACAGGGGTTGGGGAGACCCAGTACTTC.

This chain joins TRBV5-1 and TRBJ2-1; D not resolved. CDR3 size: 13 residues. V was clipped by 5 bases and J by 9 bases, with 15 bases between them. The V gene's germline CDR1 is SGHRS and CDR2 YFSETQ. The CDR3 DNA reads TGCGCCAGCAGATTAGCTCGACTGAGTGAGCAGTTCTTC. Translation gives CASRLARLSEQFF.

This chain links TRBV14 with TRBJ2-5; D gene uncertain. V was shortened by 1 base and J by 3 bases, with 6 bases between the two germline ends. Germline loops: CDR1 SGHDN, CDR2 FVKESK. The CDR3 is made up of 13 amino acids. CDR3 in DNA: TGTGCCAGCAGCCAAGCCCCAAAAGAGACCCAGTACTTC. This translates into CASSQAPKETQYF.

The V gene is TRBV7-2, the J gene TRBJ2-7; D perhaps matches TRBD2 (6 bases). Germline-derived CDR1 and CDR2 are SGHTA and FQGNSA. The CDR3 covers 15 residues. Trimming shortened V by 1 base and J by 4 bases, and 14 bases separated the two germline ends. The CDR3 protein is CASSLGAGIQYEQYF. CDR3 in DNA: TGTGCCAGCAGCTTAGGGGCGGGAATTCAGTACGAGCAGTACTTC.

The chain's CDR3 is CASSQESGAGYTF. In DNA, the CDR3 is TGTGCCAGCAGCCAAGAATCAGGGGCCGGCTACACCTTC. The rearrangement uses TRBV3-1 (or the pseudogene TRBV3-2) and TRBJ1-2; D perhaps matches TRBD1 (6 bases). Trimming left V 0 bases short and J 8 bases short, with 10 bases between. The CDR3 totals 13 residues. Germline assignment: CDR1 LGHDT and CDR2 YNNKEL (reference sequence).